Presented here are 27 T cell receptor beta chains from one specimen sequenced in a study of beta chain features in type 1 diabetes. Broader study findings: Shortening that was moderate but significant affected the TCRB CDR3s of Type 1 diabetes patients in all four CD4+ subsets.

Reverse transcribing all isolated RNA meant expressed TCRB transcripts were sequenced. Sequencing was performed with immunoSEQ multiplex PCR; in TCRdb, only in-frame clones are kept and a portion is missing. In the table there are 200,000 to 250,000 clones, approximately 15% of which are singletons. The antigens these receptors bind are not known. The specimen was naive CD4+ T cells from blood. These receptors originate from a man younger than 45 with type 1 diabetes.

The chain recombines TRBV7-2 with TRBJ1-2; unclear D gene. The germline gives CDR1 SGHTA, CDR2 FQGNSA. Trimming took 4 bases from V and 6 from J, leaving 18 bases between them. The CDR3 spans 15 residues. The CDR3 reads CASSSRAGSANGYTF. CDR3 nucleotides: TGTGCCAGCAGCTCCCGCGCCGGAAGCGCGAATGGCTACACCTTC.

The chain employs TRBV27 and TRBJ1-2; D perhaps matches TRBD1 (5 bases). Germline V lookup: CDR1 MNHEY, CDR2 SMNVEV (reference sequence). The CDR3 length is 14 residues. With 5 bases removed from V and 0 bases from J, the gap between germline ends came to 10 bases. The CDR3 reads CASSPQAANYGYTF. Written as DNA, the CDR3 is TGTGCCAGCAGTCCACAGGCCGCTAACTATGGCTACACCTTC.

This clone showed up just a few times. CDR3 coding DNA: TGTGCCAGCAGTTACTCGGACAGCGAGTCTTTCTTT. Translated, it gives CASSYSDSESFF. The chain carries TRBV6-5 and TRBJ1-1; possible D gene TRBD1, 6 bases. Germline loops: CDR1 MNHEY, CDR2 SVGAGI. V was shortened by 0 bases and J by 12 bases, with 11 bases between the two germline ends. This CDR3 contains 12 residues.

The gene calls are TRBV27 and TRBJ2-7, with 10 bases matching TRBD2. There are 15 residues in the CDR3. The V and J ends lost 4 bases and 5 bases, in that order; junction bases with no gene match: 8. Germline V gene lookup returns CDR1 MNHEY and CDR2 SMNVEV (reference sequence). The CDR3 coding sequence is TGTGCCAGCAGTTCCCTACCTAGCGGGGGACACGAGCAGTACTTC. It codes for CASSSLPSGGHEQYF.

V usage is TRBV30 and J usage is TRBJ2-4; 7 bases line up with TRBD2. Germline CDR1 reads GTSNPN; CDR2 reads SVGIG (reference sequence). Trimming took 2 bases from V and 8 from J; bases not matched to a gene: 3. The CDR3 extends over 12 amino acids. The CDR3 DNA is TGTGCCTGGAGTCTTGGGGGGGACATTCAGTACTTC. Residues: CAWSLGGDIQYF.

The chain recombines TRBV5-6 with TRBJ1-1; the match to TRBD1 covers 8 bases. CDR1 and CDR2 (germline): SGHDT, YYEEEE. Trimming at V came to 3 bases and at J to 8 bases, leaving 15 bases not matched to a gene. The CDR3 is 16 amino acids. The CDR3 region is CASSWGQVPRQLEAFF. The CDR3 DNA reads TGTGCCAGCAGCTGGGGACAGGTCCCAAGGCAGTTGGAAGCTTTCTTT.

This clone turned up a few times. J is TRBJ2-6 and V is TRBV5-1, with D perhaps TRBD2 (6 bases). This CDR3 contains 16 residues. V dropped 1 base and J dropped 3 bases, with 11 bases sitting between them. The germline V gene encodes CDR1 SGHRS and CDR2 YFSETQ. Here the CDR3 reads CASSLLTGDGANVLTF. In DNA, the CDR3 is TGCGCCAGCAGCTTGTTGACGGGGGATGGGGCCAACGTCCTGACTTTC.

This clone was detected a few times. The chain recombines TRBV29-1 with TRBJ1-3; the match to TRBD1 covers 8 bases. Germline assignment: CDR1 SQVTM and CDR2 ANQGSEA. Losses at the gene ends were 6 bases for V and 2 bases for J; bases not matched to a gene: 6. This CDR3 contains 14 residues. CDR3 nucleotide sequence: TGCAGCGTCGACAGGGGAGGAACTGGAAACACCATATATTTT. Amino acids: CSVDRGGTGNTIYF.

In its sample, this clone was seen a few times. The chain is built from TRBV7-9 and TRBJ1-1, with D unresolved. CDR1 is SEHNR, CDR2 FQNEAQ, per germline (reference sequence). The CDR3 has 11 residues. Trimming pared 2 bases from V and 7 bases from J, leaving 5 bases between. The chain's CDR3 is CASSLRSEAFF. The CDR3, as DNA: TGTGCCAGCAGCTTAAGGAGTGAAGCTTTCTTT.

This clone showed up just a few times. The chain couples TRBV5-1 to TRBJ2-7, with a tentative D call TRBD1 (6 bases). Deletions cut 4 bases from V and 9 bases from J, with 20 bases between. Germline V lookup: CDR1 SGHRS, CDR2 YFSETQ. CDR3 length equals 14 residues. CDR3 coding DNA: TGCGCCAGCAGCGCCGACAGGATACTACGAGGGCAGTACTTC. Its translation is CASSADRILRGQYF.

CDR3 sequence: CAWSVPRSGRPRSYEQYF. CDR3 coding DNA: TGTGCCTGGAGTGTGCCTCGAAGCGGGAGGCCCCGCTCCTACGAGCAGTACTTC. The rearrangement links TRBV30 to TRBJ2-7; 9 bases line up with TRBD2. J was trimmed by 0 bases and V by 0 bases; bases with no gene match: 12. Germline values: CDR1 GTSNPN, CDR2 SVGIG (reference sequence). The length of the CDR3 is 18 residues.

This clone was seen a handful of times. The CDR3 here is CASSLSSIYNEQFF. CDR3 nucleotide sequence: TGTGCCAGCAGCTTGAGCTCGATCTACAATGAGCAGTTCTTC. The V call is TRBV11-1, the J call TRBJ2-1, with unresolved D. Trimming left V 3 bases short and J 3 bases short, with 9 bases between. This CDR3 contains 14 residues. Germline V gene lookup returns CDR1 SGHAT and CDR2 FQDESV (reference sequence).

This chain joins TRBV9 and TRBJ1-2; 7 bases line up with TRBD1. Germline CDR1 SGDLS, CDR2 YYNGEE. The V segment lost 3 bases and the J segment 7 bases; nucleotides outside the gene matches: 12. This CDR3 has 15 amino acids. The CDR3 coding sequence is TGTGCCAGCAGCGCCCGACAGGGAAATTTAGGTGGCTACACCTTC. This gives the protein CASSARQGNLGGYTF.

The gene calls are TRBV29-1 and TRBJ1-1; 7 bases line up with TRBD1. V was clipped by 7 bases and J by 1 base; unmatched bases: 6. This CDR3 spans 13 amino acids. CDR1 and CDR2 (germline): SQVTM, ANQGSEA. The CDR3 sequence: CSANRGPNTEAFF. CDR3 bases: TGCAGCGCTAACAGGGGCCCGAACACTGAAGCTTTCTTT.

This clone has more than one count but fewer than ten. J is TRBJ1-2 and V is TRBV4-1; a weak D match, TRBD1 (5 bases). The length of the CDR3 is 14 residues. Germline V gives CDR1 MGHRA, CDR2 YSYEKL. The V end was cut by 0 bases, the J end by 7 bases, with 12 bases between. This CDR3 reads CASSQELGAGGYTF. CDR3 nucleotides: TGCGCCAGCAGCCAAGAGCTTGGGGCTGGTGGCTACACCTTC.

This clone was picked up a small number of times. The chain employs TRBV5-1 and TRBJ1-1; tentative D call: TRBD1 (5 bases). V lost 0 bases and J 3 bases, leaving 12 bases between the germline ends. Looked up from germline, CDR1 is SGHRS and CDR2 is YFSETQ. There are 15 residues in the CDR3. This CDR3 reads CASSLDGGTDTEAFF. The DNA for the CDR3 is TGCGCCAGCAGCTTGGATGGGGGGACGGACACTGAAGCTTTCTTT.

This clone was seen a few times. The chain links TRBV9 to TRBJ2-5, with D possibly being TRBD2 (5 bases). This CDR3 spans 15 amino acids. Per the germline V gene, CDR1 is SGDLS and CDR2 is YYNGEE. V lost 4 bases, J lost 5 bases, and 18 bases lay in between. Here the CDR3 reads CASSPRYREWETQYF. As DNA, the CDR3 is TGTGCCAGCAGCCCCCGTTATCGGGAATGGGAGACCCAGTACTTC.

V and J are TRBV9 and TRBJ1-1; TRBD1 matches at 10 bases. V gave up 3 bases and J gave up 11 bases; unmatched junction bases: 19. The CDR3 has 17 amino acids. Germline CDR1 SGDLS, CDR2 YYNGEE. The CDR3 here is CASSAGTGTGDRGLAFF. The CDR3, as DNA: TGTGCCAGCAGCGCGGGGACGGGTACGGGGGACAGGGGCTTGGCTTTCTTT.

This clone has only a few counts. The chain links TRBV6-5 to TRBJ1-5; 9 bases are a match to TRBD1. CDR1 is MNHEY and CDR2 is SVGAGI in the germline V gene. The CDR3 is made up of 15 amino acids. V was pared by 4 bases and J by 3 bases, with 4 bases of the junction left unmatched. CDR3 region: CASSLGTGNNQPQHF. For the CDR3, the DNA is TGTGCCAGCAGTTTGGGGACAGGGAACAATCAGCCCCAGCATTTT.

The chain carries TRBV5-4 and TRBJ2-1, with 16 positions matching TRBD2. This CDR3 comprises 16 residues. The germline V gene encodes CDR1 SGHNT and CDR2 YYREEE (reference sequence). Trimming at V came to 4 bases and at J to 8 bases, leaving 6 bases not matched to a gene. The chain's CDR3 is CASSPGTSGRAHEQFF. The CDR3 DNA sequence: TGTGCCAGCAGCCCCGGGACTAGCGGGAGGGCCCATGAGCAGTTCTTC.

There are a few counts of this clone. The genes are TRBV13 and TRBJ2-3, with 11 bases that match TRBD2. The V gene's germline CDR1 is PRHDT and CDR2 FYEKMQ (reference sequence). This CDR3 is 18 amino acids long. V dropped 4 bases and J dropped 3; count of bases not matched to a gene: 12. The CDR3 reads CASSCQPGTSGGTDTQYF. The DNA of the CDR3 is TGTGCCAGCAGCTGCCAACCCGGGACTAGCGGAGGGACAGATACGCAGTATTTT.

This clone turned up a few times. The rearrangement joins TRBV5-1 to TRBJ1-3; the match to TRBD1 covers 9 bases. The CDR3 length is 15 residues. V lost 3 bases to trimming and J lost 4 bases; unmatched junction nucleotides: 5. Per the germline V gene, CDR1 is SGHRS and CDR2 is YFSETQ. The CDR3 sequence: CASSWDRANGNTIYF. In DNA, the CDR3 is TGCGCCAGCAGCTGGGACAGGGCAAACGGAAACACCATATATTTT.

The chain recombines TRBV19 with TRBJ2-7, with D possibly TRBD2 on 6 matching bases. Germline CDR1 reads LNHDA; CDR2 reads SQIVND (reference sequence). The CDR3 runs to 14 residues. V lost 9 bases, J lost 1 base, and 16 bases lay in between. The CDR3 reads CASRRSGESYEQYF. As DNA, the CDR3 is TGTGCCAGCCGGAGGTCGGGAGAATCCTACGAGCAGTACTTC.

V usage is TRBV19 and J usage is TRBJ1-2; D is ambiguous. This CDR3 spans 14 amino acids. The ends were cut back, 5 bases at V and 8 bases at J, with 18 bases in the middle. Germline-derived CDR1 and CDR2 are LNHDA and SQIVND (reference sequence). CDR3 loop: CASSERATEKGYTF. Here the CDR3 DNA reads TGTGCCAGTAGTGAGCGGGCCACGGAAAAGGGCTACACCTTC.

The chain is built from TRBV15 and TRBJ2-1; 9 bases map to TRBD1. Germline V CDR1 and CDR2: LNHNV, YYDKDF (reference sequence). Unmatched junction bases numbered 12, after V lost 2 bases and J lost 7 bases. The CDR3 length is 17 residues. The CDR3 nucleotides are TGTGCCACCAGCAGACGCTTCCGGGACAGGGTATGGAATGAGCAGTTCTTC. Its protein is CATSRRFRDRVWNEQFF.

This clone was recorded a few times. The chain joins TRBV19 to TRBJ1-6; D remains unclear. Germline-derived CDR1 and CDR2 are LNHDA and SQIVND (reference sequence). V dropped 7 bases and J dropped 9 bases, with 13 bases sitting between them. This CDR3 has 13 residues. CDR3 in amino acids: CASMEVTGSPLHF. CDR3 DNA sequence: TGTGCCAGTATGGAGGTAACGGGTTCACCCCTCCACTTT. Combining the CDR3 with reference TRBV19 and TRBJ1-6 gives the whole variable domain DGGITQSPKYLFRKEGQNVTLSCEQNLNHDAMYWYRQDPGQGLRLIYYSQIVNDFQKGDIAEGYSVSREKKESFPLTVTSAQKNPTAFYLCASMEVTGSPLHFGNGTRLTVT.

This clone has only a few counts. This sequence joins TRBV5-1 and TRBJ2-1; 11 nucleotides agree with TRBD1. V shed 3 bases and J 15 bases; nucleotides not matched to a gene: 11. CDR3 length equals 14 residues. Germline V gives CDR1 SGHRS, CDR2 YFSETQ. CDR3 region: CASSSGTGGVGGFF. For the CDR3, the DNA is TGCGCCAGCAGCTCCGGGACAGGGGGTGTTGGGGGGTTCTTC.